One and the same sample provided the 10 T cell receptor beta chains below, sequenced in a study of shared clonotypes between healthy human individuals. Cells designated naive CD8 were CD45RO-negative and were positively selected for CCR7, with terminally differentiated effector memory CD45RA+ cells excluded. Assay used: immunoSEQ multiplex PCR; TCRdb lists only in-frame clones, some missing. Of more than 2 million clones listed, 85% to 95% are singletons. Material: naive CD8+ T cells sorted from blood. These receptors came from a man between 18 and 29 years old in good health.

The rearrangement links TRBV25-1 to TRBJ1-1, with 7 positions matching TRBD1. Trimming cost V 10 bases and J 1 base; bases outside gene matches: 3. The CDR3 has 12 amino acids. In germline, CDR1 is MGHDK, CDR2 SYGVNS. CDR3 coding DNA: TGTGCCACCAGGGGGGGGAACACTGAAGCTTTCTTT. As protein: CATRGGNTEAFF. Full variable domain (outside the CDR3, taken from reference TRBV25-1 and TRBJ1-1): EADIYQTPRYLVIGTGKKITLECSQTMGHDKMYWYQQDPGMELHLIHYSYGVNSTEKGDLSSESTVSRIRTEHFPLTLESARPSHTSQYLCATRGGNTEAFFGQGTRLTVV.

This clone is a singleton in its sample. This chain links TRBV28 with TRBJ1-6; 7 nucleotides agree with TRBD1. This CDR3 region has 15 residues. Trimming took 7 bases from V and 8 from J; bases not matched to a gene: 11. In germline, CDR1 is MDHEN, CDR2 SYDVKM. The CDR3 sequence: CASTVVGTAHSPLHF. CDR3 DNA sequence: TGTGCCAGCACCGTGGTCGGGACAGCCCATTCACCCCTCCACTTT.

The chain carries TRBV7-2 and TRBJ2-7, with D possibly called TRBD1 or TRBD2 (6 bases each). The V end lost 5 bases, the J end lost 4 bases, and 18 bases lay between the germline ends. Germline lookup yields CDR1 SGHTA and CDR2 FQGNSA. The CDR3 contains 15 residues. The CDR3 loop is CASSLARQAGYEQYF. Written as DNA, the CDR3 is TGTGCCAGCAGCCTCGCGCGACAGGCGGGATACGAGCAGTACTTC.

This clone is a singleton in its sample. CDR3: CASSLALGTQNEQFF. CDR3 DNA: TGTGCCAGCAGCTTAGCGCTTGGGACTCAGAATGAGCAGTTCTTC. V usage is TRBV7-9 and J usage is TRBJ2-1; TRBD2 might be the D (6 bases). The CDR3 is 15 residues long. Germline CDR1 SEHNR, CDR2 FQNEAQ (reference sequence). The V end was cut by 0 bases, the J end by 7 bases, with 13 bases between.

This chain links TRBV7-9 with TRBJ1-1, with 11 nucleotides matching TRBD1. Trimming took 4 bases from V and 0 from J; bases not matched to a gene: 7. The germline gives CDR1 SEHNR, CDR2 FQNEAQ (reference sequence). This CDR3 is 17 amino acids long. The CDR3 bases are TGTGCCAGCAGCTCTTCCCGGGACAGGGGGATGAACACTGAAGCTTTCTTT. Its protein product is CASSSSRDRGMNTEAFF.

The chain combines TRBV28 with TRBJ2-1; no firm D call. In germline, CDR1 is MDHEN, CDR2 SYDVKM. The CDR3 extends over 15 amino acids. V was trimmed by 5 bases and J by 9 bases, leaving 20 bases between them. CDR3 residues: CASSPPVRYVAEQFF. CDR3 sequence (DNA): TGTGCCAGCAGTCCCCCGGTCCGGTACGTGGCTGAGCAGTTCTTC.

The chain joins TRBV9 to TRBJ2-5; 12 bases align to TRBD2. V lost 4 bases and J lost 0; bases outside the gene matches: 13. Germline CDR1 is SGDLS and CDR2 is YYNGEE. The CDR3 contains 19 residues. The DNA for the CDR3 is TGTGCCAGCAGCATCACCGGGACTAGCGGGCTTTCGTACCAAGAGACCCAGTACTTC. Protein sequence: CASSITGTSGLSYQETQYF.

The V gene is TRBV27, the J gene TRBJ1-5; TRBD1 agrees at 8 bases. The CDR3 is 14 amino acids. J gave up 7 bases and V 5 bases, and 7 bases lay outside the gene matches. The germline gives CDR1 MNHEY, CDR2 SMNVEV (reference sequence). The CDR3 protein is CASSAGGAWQPQHF. CDR3 sequence (DNA): TGTGCCAGCAGTGCAGGGGGCGCCTGGCAGCCCCAGCATTTT.

The J gene is TRBJ1-1, the V gene TRBV9, with D maybe TRBD1 (6 bases). Per germline, CDR1 SGDLS and CDR2 YYNGEE. This CDR3 comprises 14 residues. Between the trimmed V and J ends, which lost 4 bases and 3 bases, there was a span of 13 bases. The CDR3 coding sequence is TGTGCCAGCAGCACAAGGACAGAACACACTGAAGCTTTCTTT. Its translation: CASSTRTEHTEAFF.

The CDR3 DNA reads as TGTGCCAGCAGCTTGGAGGGGACAGGGCTGTCGTGGGGCTACACCTTC. This gives the protein CASSLEGTGLSWGYTF. The chain carries TRBV5-6 and TRBJ1-2; 9 bases agree with TRBD1. The CDR3 sequence is 16 residues long. CDR1 is SGHDT and CDR2 is YYEEEE in the germline V gene. V lost 0 bases and J lost 8; bases outside the gene matches: 11.